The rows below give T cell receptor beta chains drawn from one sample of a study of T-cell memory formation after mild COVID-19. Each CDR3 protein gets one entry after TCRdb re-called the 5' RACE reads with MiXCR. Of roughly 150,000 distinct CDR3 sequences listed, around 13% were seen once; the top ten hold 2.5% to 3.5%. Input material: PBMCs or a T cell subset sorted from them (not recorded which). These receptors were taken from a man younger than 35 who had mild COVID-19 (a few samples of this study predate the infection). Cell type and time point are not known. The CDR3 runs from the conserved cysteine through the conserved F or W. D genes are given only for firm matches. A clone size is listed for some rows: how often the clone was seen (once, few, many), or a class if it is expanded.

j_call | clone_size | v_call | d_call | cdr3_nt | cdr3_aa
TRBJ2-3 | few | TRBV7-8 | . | TGTGCCAGCAGCTTAGTTAGGGGCTCGGACACAGATACGCAGTATTTT | CASSLVRGSDTDTQYF
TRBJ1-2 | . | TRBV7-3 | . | TGTGCCAGCAGCTTAGGGGGGCGGAATGGCTACACCTTC | CASSLGGRNGYTF
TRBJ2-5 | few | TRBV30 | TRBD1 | TGTGCCTGGAGGGGGACAGGCAAGGCCCAGTACTTC | CAWRGTGKAQYF
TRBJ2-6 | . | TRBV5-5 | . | TGTGCCAGCAGGGCCGGGACAAAACACTCTGGGGCCAACGTCCTGACTTTC | CASRAGTKHSGANVLTF
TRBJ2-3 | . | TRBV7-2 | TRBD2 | TGTGCCAGCAGCTTCAACGGGGGGACCACAGATACGCAGTATTTT | CASSFNGGTTDTQYF
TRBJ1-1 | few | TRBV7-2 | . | TGTGCCAGCAGCGGACGTGGGGGACGGGCAGCTTTCTTT | CASSGRGGRAAFF
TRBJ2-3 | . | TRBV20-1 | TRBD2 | TGCAGTGCTAGCCCAAGCGGGGGGGCGAATACGCAGTATTTT | CSASPSGGANTQYF
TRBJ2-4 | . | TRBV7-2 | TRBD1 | TGTGCCAGCAGCCCAGGACAGGGGCTAGCCAAAAACATTCAGTACTTC | CASSPGQGLAKNIQYF
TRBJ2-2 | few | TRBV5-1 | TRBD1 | TGCGCCAGCAGCGCCGGGACAGGGGGCCGCGGGGAGCTGTTTTTT | CASSAGTGGRGELFF
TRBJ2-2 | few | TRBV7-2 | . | TGTGCCAGCAGTACCTTTGTTGGAGGAGTCACCGGGGAGCTGTTTTTT | CASSTFVGGVTGELFF
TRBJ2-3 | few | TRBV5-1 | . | TGCGCCAGCAGCTTGTTAGGCAGGGGCGCAGATACGCAGTATTTT | CASSLLGRGADTQYF
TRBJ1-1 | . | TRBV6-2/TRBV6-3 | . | TGTGCCAGCAGAATGGGTACTGAAGCTTTCTTT | CASRMGTEAFF
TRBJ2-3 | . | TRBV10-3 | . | TGTGCCATCAGTGGGACGGATTACAAGGGGACGCAGTATTTT | CAISGTDYKGTQYF
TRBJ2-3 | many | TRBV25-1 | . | TGTGCCAGCAAAGGGGGTCTCACAGATACGCAGTATTTT | CASKGGLTDTQYF
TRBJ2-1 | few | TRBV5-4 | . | TGTGCCAGCAGCTTGGAGTGGAATGAGCAGTTCTTC | CASSLEWNEQFF
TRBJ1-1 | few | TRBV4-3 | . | TGCGCCAGCAGCCAAGCTCGGGGCTATGAAGCTTTCTTT | CASSQARGYEAFF
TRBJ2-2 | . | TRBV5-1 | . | TGCGCCAGCAGCTTGGCCCTGGGACCTATGAACACCGGGGAGCTGTTTTTT | CASSLALGPMNTGELFF
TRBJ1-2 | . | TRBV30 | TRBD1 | TGTGCCTGTAGAACGGGACAGACCTATGGCTACACCTTC | CACRTGQTYGYTF